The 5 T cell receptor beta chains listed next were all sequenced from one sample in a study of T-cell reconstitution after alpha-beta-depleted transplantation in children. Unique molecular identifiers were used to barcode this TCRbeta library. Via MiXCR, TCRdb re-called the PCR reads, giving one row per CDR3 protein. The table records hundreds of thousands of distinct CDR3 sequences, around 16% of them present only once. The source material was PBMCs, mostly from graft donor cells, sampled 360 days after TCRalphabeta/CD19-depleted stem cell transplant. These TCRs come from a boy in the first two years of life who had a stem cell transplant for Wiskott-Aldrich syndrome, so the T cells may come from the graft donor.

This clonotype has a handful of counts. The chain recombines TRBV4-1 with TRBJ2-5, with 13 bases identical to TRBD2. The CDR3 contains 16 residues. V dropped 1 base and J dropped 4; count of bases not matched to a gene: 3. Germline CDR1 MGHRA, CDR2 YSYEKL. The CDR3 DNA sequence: TGCGCCAGCAGCCAAGTAAGACTAGCGGGGGGAGAGACCCAGTACTTC. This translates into CASSQVRLAGGETQYF.

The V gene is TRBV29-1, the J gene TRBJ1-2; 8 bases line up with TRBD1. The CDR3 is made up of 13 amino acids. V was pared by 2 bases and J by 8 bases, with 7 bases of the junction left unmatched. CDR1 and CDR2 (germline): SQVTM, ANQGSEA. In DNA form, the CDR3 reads TGCAGCGTTGAAATCAGGGGGCTAAAAGGCTACACCTTC. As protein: CSVEIRGLKGYTF.

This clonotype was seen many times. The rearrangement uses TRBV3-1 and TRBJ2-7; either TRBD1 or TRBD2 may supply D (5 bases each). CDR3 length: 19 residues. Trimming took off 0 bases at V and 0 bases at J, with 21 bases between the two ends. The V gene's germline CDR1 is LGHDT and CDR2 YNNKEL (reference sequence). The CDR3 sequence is CASSQEWQPRGIISYEQYF. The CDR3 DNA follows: TGTGCCAGCAGCCAAGAATGGCAGCCACGGGGCATAATCTCCTACGAGCAGTACTTC.

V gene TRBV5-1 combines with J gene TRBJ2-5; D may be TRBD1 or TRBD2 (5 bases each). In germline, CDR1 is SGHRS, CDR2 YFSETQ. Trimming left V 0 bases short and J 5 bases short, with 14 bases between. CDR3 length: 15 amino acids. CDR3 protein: CASSLGGERRETQYF. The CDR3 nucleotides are TGCGCCAGCAGCTTGGGGGGCGAGAGGAGGGAGACCCAGTACTTC.

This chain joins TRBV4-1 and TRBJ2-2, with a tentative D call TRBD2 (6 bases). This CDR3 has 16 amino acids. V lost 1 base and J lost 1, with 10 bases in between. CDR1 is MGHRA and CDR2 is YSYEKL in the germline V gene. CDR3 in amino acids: CASSQAGVMNTGELFF. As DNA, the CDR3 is TGCGCCAGCAGCCAAGCGGGGGTCATGAACACCGGGGAGCTGTTTTTT.